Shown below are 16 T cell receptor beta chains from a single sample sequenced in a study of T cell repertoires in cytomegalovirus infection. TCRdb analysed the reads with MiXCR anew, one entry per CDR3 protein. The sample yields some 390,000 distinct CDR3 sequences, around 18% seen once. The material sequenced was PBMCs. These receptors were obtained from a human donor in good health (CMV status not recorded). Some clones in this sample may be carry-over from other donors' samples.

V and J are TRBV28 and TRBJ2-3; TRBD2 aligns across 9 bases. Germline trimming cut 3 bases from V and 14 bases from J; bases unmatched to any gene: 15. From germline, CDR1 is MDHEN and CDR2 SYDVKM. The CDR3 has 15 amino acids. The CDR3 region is CASSFWRGGRSASYF. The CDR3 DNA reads TGTGCCAGCAGTTTTTGGCGGGGGGGCAGATCAGCCTCGTATTTT.

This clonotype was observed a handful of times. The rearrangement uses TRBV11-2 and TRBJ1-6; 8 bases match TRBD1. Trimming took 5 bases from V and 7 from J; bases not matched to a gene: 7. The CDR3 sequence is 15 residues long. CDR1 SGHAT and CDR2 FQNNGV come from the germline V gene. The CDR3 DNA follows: TGTGCCAGCAGCCTTCAGGGGGCGCGGAATTCACCCCTCCACTTT. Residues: CASSLQGARNSPLHF.

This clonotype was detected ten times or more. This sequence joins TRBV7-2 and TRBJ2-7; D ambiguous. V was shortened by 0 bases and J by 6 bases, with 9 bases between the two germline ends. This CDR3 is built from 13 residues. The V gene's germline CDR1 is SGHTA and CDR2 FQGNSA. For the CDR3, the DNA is TGTGCCAGCAGCTTAGCGTCGTCGGTCGAGCAGTACTTC. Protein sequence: CASSLASSVEQYF. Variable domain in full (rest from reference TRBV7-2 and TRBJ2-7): GAGVSQSPSNKVTEKGKDVELRCDPISGHTALYWYRQSLGQGLEFLIYFQGNSAPDKSGLPSDRFSAERTGGSVSTLTIQRTQQEDSAVYLCASSLASSVEQYFGPGTRLTVT.

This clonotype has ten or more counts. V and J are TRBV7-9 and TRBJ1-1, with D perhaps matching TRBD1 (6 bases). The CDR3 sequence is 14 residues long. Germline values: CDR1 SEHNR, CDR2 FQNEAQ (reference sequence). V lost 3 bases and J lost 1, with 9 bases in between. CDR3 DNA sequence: TGTGCCAGCAGCTTGGGGGCAGAGAACACTGAAGCTTTCTTT. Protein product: CASSLGAENTEAFF.

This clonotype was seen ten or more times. CDR3 sequence: CATGGGSSDTQYF. The CDR3 region has the DNA TGTGCCACCGGAGGGGGCTCTTCAGATACGCAGTATTTT. The chain couples TRBV24-1 to TRBJ2-3; the D gene is possibly TRBD1 (7 bases). Trimming took 9 bases from V and 4 from J, leaving 13 bases between them. Germline CDR1 is KGHDR and CDR2 is SFDVKD. This CDR3 is 13 amino acids long.

The CDR3 bases are TGTGCCAGCAGCGAGCGGGGACAGCCCGATCAGCCCCAGCATTTT. This codes for CASSERGQPDQPQHF. The V gene is TRBV9, the J gene TRBJ1-5; 7 bases agree with TRBD1. This CDR3 is 15 amino acids long. V shed 3 bases and J 5 bases; nucleotides not matched to a gene: 8. Germline CDR1 and CDR2: SGDLS and YYNGEE.

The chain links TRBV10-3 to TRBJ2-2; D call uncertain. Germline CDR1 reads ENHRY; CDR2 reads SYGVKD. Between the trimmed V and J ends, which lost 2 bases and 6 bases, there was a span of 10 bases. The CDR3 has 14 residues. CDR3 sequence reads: CAISERVASGELFF. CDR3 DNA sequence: TGTGCCATCAGTGAGCGGGTAGCCTCCGGGGAGCTGTTTTTT.

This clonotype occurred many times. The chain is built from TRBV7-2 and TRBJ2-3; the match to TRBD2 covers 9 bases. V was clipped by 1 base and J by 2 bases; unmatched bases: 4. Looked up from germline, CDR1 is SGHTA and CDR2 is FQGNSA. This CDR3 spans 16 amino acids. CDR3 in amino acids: CASSLGGLASTDTQYF. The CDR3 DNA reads TGTGCCAGCAGCTTAGGAGGACTAGCGTCCACAGATACGCAGTATTTT.

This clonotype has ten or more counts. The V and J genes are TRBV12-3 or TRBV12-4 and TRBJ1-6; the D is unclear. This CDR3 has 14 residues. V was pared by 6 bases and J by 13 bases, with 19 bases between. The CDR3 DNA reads TGTGCCAGCAGCCCGCGGACGGATATAAGGCCCCTCCACTTT. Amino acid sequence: CASSPRTDIRPLHF.

CDR3 DNA: TGTGCCAGCAGTTCGAGGACAGGGGGGACAAACGAGCAGTACTTC. It is translated as CASSSRTGGTNEQYF. The chain combines TRBV6-6 with TRBJ2-7; 10 bases map to TRBD1. V shed 4 bases and J 5 bases; nucleotides not matched to a gene: 8. The CDR3 runs 15 residues. Per germline, CDR1 MNHNY and CDR2 SVGAGI (reference sequence).

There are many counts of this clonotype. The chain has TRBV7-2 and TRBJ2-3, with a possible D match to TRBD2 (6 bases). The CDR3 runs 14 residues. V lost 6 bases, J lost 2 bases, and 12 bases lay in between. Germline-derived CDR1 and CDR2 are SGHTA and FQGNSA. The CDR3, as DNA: TGTGCCAGCAGTCGGGAGAGATACACAGATACGCAGTATTTT. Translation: CASSRERYTDTQYF.

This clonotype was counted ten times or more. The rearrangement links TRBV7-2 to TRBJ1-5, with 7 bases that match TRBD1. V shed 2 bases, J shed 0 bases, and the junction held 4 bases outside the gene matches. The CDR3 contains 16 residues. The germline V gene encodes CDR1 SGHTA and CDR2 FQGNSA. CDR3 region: CASSLLDRNSNQPQHF. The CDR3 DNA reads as TGTGCCAGCAGCTTACTGGACAGGAATAGCAATCAGCCCCAGCATTTT.

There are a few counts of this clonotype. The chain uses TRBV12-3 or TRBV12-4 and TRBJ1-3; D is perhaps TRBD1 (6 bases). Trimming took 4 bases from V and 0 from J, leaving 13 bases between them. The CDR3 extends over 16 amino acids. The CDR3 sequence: CASSWGDKSSGNTIYF. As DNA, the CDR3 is TGTGCCAGCAGTTGGGGGGACAAGAGCTCTGGAAACACCATATATTTT.

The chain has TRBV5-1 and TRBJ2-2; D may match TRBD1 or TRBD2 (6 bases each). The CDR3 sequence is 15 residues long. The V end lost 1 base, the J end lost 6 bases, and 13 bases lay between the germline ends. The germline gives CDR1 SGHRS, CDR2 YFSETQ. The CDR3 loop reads CASSLITGAAGELFF. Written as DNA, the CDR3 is TGCGCCAGCAGCTTGATCACGGGGGCGGCCGGGGAGCTGTTTTTT.

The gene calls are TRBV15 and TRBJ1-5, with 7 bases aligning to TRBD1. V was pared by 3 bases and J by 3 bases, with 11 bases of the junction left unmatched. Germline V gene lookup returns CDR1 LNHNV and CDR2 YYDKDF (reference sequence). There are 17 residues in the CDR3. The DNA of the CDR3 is TGTGCCACCAGCAGGGGCGGAGGGGACAGCTACAATCAGCCCCAGCATTTT. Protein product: CATSRGGGDSYNQPQHF.

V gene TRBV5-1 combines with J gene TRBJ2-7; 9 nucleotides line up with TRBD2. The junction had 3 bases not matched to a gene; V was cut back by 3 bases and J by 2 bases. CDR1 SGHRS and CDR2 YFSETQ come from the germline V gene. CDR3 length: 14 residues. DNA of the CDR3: TGCGCCAGCAGCTCGACTAGCGGTACCTACGAGCAGTACTTC. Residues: CASSSTSGTYEQYF.